This TCR beta chain derives from a study of blood T cell repertoires in COVID-19. About the study: Some COVID-19 samples were acute and others convalescent; all came from the United States, Italy and Spain.

In the study's own analysis: Amplifying reference gene primers gave estimates of nucleated cell counts. Generated by immunoSEQ multiplex PCR, the TCRdb table keeps only in-frame clones and is missing some. The DNA gave D and trimming, while V, J and clone size come from that table. The table has around 200,000 clones, 86% seen once; the top ten hold 2.2%. The CDR3 contains 16 residues. Germline assignment: CDR1 MNHEY and CDR2 SMNVEV (reference sequence). V lost 5 bases, J lost 4 bases, and 11 bases stayed unmatched. The specimen sequenced was peripheral blood. The gene calls are TRBV27 and TRBJ1-2; 9 nucleotides align to TRBD1. The receptor comes from a woman aged 45-60 years with acute or convalescent COVID-19. As DNA, the CDR3 is TGTGCCAGCAGTATTACTCCGGGACAGGGTACCTATGGCTACACCTTC. This codes for CASSITPGQGTYGYTF.